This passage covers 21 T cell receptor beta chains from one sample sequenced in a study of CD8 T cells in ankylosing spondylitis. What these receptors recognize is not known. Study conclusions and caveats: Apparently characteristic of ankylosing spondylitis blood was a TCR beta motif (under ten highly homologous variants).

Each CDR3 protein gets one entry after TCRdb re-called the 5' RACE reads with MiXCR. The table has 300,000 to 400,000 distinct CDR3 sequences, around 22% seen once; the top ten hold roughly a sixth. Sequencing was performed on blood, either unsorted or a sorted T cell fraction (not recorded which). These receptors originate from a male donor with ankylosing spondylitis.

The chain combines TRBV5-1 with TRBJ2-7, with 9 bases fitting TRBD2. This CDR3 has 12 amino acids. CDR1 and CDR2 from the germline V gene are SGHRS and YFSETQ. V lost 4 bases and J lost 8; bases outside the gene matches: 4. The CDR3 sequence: CASSQGTSQQYF. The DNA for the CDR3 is TGCGCCAGCAGCCAAGGGACTAGCCAGCAGTACTTC.

CDR3 region: CASSLAGTGSVGELFF. DNA for the CDR3: TGCGCCAGCAGCTTGGCCGGGACAGGGTCGGTCGGGGAGCTGTTTTTT. The chain employs TRBV5-1 and TRBJ2-2; 9 bases fit TRBD1. CDR1 is SGHRS, CDR2 YFSETQ, per germline. The V gene end was trimmed by 0 bases and the J gene end by 7 bases; junction bases not matched to a gene: 7. This CDR3 comprises 16 residues.

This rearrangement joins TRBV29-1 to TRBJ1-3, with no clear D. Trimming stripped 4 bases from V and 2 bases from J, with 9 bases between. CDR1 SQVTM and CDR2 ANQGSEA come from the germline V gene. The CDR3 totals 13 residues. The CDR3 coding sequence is TGCAGCGTTGCGAGATCCACTGGAAACACCATATATTTT. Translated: CSVARSTGNTIYF.

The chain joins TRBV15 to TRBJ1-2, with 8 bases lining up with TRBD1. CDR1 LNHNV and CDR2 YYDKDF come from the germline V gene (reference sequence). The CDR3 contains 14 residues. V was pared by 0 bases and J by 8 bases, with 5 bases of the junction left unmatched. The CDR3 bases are TGTGCCACCAGCAGAGATTTAACAGGGGGAGGCTACACCTTC. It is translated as CATSRDLTGGGYTF.

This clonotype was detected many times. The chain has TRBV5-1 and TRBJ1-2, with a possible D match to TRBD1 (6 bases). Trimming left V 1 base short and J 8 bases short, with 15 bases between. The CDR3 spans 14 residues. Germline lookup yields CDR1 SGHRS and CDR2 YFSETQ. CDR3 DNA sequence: TGCGCCAGCAGCTTGAGATGGGGGGCAAAAGGCTACACCTTC. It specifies CASSLRWGAKGYTF.

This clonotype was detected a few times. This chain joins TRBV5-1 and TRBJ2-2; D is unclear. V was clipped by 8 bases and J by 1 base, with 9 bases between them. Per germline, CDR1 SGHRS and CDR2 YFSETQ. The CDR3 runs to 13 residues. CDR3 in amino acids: CASRTGNTGELFF. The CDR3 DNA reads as TGCGCCAGTCGGACGGGGAACACCGGGGAGCTGTTTTTT. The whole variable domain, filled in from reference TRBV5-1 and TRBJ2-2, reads KAGVTQTPRYLIKTRGQQVTLSCSPISGHRSVSWYQQTPGQGLQFLFEYFSETQRNKGNFPGRFSGRQFSNSRSEMNVSTLELGDSALYLCASRTGNTGELFFGEGSRLTVL.

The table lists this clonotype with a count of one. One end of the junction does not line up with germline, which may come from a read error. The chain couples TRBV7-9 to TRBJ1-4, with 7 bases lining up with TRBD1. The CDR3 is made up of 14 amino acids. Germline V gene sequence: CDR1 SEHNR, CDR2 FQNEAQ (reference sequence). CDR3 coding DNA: TGTGCCGGCAGCTTAAACAGGGGAGGGGAAAAACTGTTTTTT. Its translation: CAGSLNRGGEKLFF.

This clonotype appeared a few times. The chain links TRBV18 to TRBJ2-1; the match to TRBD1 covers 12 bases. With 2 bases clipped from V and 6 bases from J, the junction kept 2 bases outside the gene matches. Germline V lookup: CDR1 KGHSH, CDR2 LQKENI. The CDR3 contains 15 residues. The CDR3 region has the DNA TGTGCCAGCTCACCAGGGACAGGGGGCTTCAATGAGCAGTTCTTC. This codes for CASSPGTGGFNEQFF.

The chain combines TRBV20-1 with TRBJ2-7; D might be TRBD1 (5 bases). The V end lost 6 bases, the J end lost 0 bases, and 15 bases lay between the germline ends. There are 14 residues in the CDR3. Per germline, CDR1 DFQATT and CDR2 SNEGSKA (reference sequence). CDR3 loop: CSAWRQRSSYEQYF. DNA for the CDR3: TGCAGTGCATGGCGACAGAGGAGCTCCTACGAGCAGTACTTC.

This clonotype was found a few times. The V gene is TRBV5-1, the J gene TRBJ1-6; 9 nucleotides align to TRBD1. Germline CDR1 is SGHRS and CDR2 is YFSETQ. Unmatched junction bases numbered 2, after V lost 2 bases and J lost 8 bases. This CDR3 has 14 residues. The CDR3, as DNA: TGCGCCAGCAGCTTAACAGGGGGCGATTCACCCCTCCACTTT. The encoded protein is CASSLTGGDSPLHF. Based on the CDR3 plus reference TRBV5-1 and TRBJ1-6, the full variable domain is KAGVTQTPRYLIKTRGQQVTLSCSPISGHRSVSWYQQTPGQGLQFLFEYFSETQRNKGNFPGRFSGRQFSNSRSEMNVSTLELGDSALYLCASSLTGGDSPLHFGNGTRLTVT.

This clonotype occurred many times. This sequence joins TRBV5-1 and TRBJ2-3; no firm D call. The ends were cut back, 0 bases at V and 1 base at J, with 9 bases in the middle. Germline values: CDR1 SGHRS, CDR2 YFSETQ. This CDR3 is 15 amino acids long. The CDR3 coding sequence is TGCGCCAGCAGCTTGGGACACCCACGCACAGATACGCAGTATTTT. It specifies CASSLGHPRTDTQYF.

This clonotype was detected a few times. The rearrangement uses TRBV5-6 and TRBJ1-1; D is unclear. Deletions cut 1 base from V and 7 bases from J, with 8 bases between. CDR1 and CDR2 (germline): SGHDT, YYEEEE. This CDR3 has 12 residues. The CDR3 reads CASSLYGNEAFF. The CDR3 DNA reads TGTGCCAGCAGCTTGTACGGGAATGAAGCTTTCTTT.

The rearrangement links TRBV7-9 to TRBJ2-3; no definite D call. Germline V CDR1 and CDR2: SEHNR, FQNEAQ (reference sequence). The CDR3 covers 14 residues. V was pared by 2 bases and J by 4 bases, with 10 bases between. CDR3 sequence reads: CASSLNVGSDTQYF. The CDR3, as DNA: TGTGCCAGCAGCTTAAATGTGGGATCAGATACGCAGTATTTT.

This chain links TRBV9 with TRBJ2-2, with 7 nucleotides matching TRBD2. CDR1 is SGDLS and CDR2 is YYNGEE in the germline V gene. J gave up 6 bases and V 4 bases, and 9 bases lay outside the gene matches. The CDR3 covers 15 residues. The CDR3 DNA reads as TGTGCCAGCAGCACGGGGGGAGTGGTTGCCGGGGAGCTGTTTTTT. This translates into CASSTGGVVAGELFF.

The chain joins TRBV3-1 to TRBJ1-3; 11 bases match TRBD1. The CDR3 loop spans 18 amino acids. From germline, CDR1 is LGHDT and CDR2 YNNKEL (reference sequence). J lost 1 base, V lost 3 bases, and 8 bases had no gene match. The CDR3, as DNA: TGTGCCAGCAGCCAGTTCCGGGGGACAGGGGGATCTGGAAACACCATATATTTT. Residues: CASSQFRGTGGSGNTIYF.

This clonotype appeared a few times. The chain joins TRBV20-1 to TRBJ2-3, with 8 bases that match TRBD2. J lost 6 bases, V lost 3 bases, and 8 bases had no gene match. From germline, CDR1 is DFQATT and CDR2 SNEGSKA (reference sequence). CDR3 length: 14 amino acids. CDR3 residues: CSARDSGNPDTQYF. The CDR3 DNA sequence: TGCAGTGCTAGGGATAGCGGGAACCCCGATACGCAGTATTTT.

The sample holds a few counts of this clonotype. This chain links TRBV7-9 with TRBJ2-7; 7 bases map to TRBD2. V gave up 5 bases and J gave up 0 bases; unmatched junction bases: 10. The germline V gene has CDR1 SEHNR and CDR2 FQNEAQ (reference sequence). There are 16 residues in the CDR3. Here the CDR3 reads CASSIGLGGASYEQYF. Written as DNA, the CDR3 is TGTGCCAGCAGCATTGGACTAGGAGGGGCCTCCTACGAGCAGTACTTC.

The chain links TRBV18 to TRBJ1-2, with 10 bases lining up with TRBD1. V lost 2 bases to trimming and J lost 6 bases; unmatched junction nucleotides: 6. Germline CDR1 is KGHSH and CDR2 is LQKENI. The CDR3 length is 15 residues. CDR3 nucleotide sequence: TGTGCCAGCTCACCAGCCGGGACAGGGGCGGATGGCTACACCTTC. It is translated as CASSPAGTGADGYTF.

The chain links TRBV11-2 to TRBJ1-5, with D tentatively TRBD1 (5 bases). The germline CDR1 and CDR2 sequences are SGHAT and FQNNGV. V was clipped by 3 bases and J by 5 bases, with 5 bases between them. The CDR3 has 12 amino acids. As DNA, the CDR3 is TGTGCCAGCAGCTTGACAGATCAGCCCCAGCATTTT. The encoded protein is CASSLTDQPQHF.

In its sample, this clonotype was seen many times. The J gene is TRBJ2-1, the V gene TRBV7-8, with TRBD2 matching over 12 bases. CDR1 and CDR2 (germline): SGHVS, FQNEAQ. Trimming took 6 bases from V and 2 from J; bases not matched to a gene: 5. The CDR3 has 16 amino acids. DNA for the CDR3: TGTGCCAGCAGTCCGCGACTAGCGGGGGCCTACAATGAGCAGTTCTTC. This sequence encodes CASSPRLAGAYNEQFF.

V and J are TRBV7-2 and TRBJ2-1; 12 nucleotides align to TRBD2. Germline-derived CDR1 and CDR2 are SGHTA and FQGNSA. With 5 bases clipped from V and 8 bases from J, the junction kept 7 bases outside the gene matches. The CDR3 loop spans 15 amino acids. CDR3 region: CASSPTSGSTYEQFF. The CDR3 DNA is TGTGCCAGCAGCCCGACTAGCGGGAGTACTTATGAGCAGTTCTTC.